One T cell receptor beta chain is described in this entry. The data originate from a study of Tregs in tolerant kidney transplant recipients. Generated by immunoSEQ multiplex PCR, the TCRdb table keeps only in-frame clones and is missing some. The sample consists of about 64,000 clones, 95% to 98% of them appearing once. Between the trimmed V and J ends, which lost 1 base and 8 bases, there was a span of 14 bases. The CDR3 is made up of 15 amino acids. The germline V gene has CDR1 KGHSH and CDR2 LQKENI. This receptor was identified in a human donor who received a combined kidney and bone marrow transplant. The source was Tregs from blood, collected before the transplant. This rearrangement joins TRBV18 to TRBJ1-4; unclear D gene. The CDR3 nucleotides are TGTGCCAGCTCACCACAGGAGGTAGTGGCCGAAAAACTGTTTTTT. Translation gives CASSPQEVVAEKLFF.